This T cell receptor beta chain comes out of a study of spatial heterogeneity in lung cancer. Study-wide background: Alpha-chain sequences were detected in numbers that were consistently lower than beta-chain sequences. Each distinct TCR and UMI combination averaged more than ten appearances in raw reads. General study points: For expanded intratumoral alpha and beta TCRs, counts tracked tumor mutation counts.

Only a few counts were recorded for this clonotype. Antigen: not known. TCRdb analysed the 5' RACE reads with MiXCR anew, one entry per CDR3 protein. The table lists fewer than 7,000 distinct CDR3 sequences, just under 8% of them singletons, with 28% in the top ten. With 7 bases removed from V and 5 bases from J, the gap between germline ends came to 11 bases. Germline V gene lookup returns CDR1 MNHEY and CDR2 SVGEGT. This CDR3 comprises 12 residues. Time point noted: sample taken at primary tumor resection. A total of around 67 untreated early-stage non-small cell lung cancer patients served as donors. Without sorting, whole RNA was sequenced from tumor, nontumor lung or frozen PBMC.

Sample: lung tumor tissue, taken at surgery. This TCR came from a female donor with early-stage non-small cell lung cancer. V usage is TRBV6-2 or TRBV6-3 and J usage is TRBJ2-5; D gene unclear. This CDR3 is CASTGQAETQYF. The CDR3 DNA reads as TGTGCCAGCACAGGCCAGGCGGAGACCCAGTACTTC.